A single sample is the source of the 24 T cell receptor beta chains below, sequenced in a study of identical twins. TCRdb re-called the 5' RACE reads with MiXCR, one entry per CDR3 protein. The sample lists approximately 600,000 distinct CDR3 sequences; around a tenth were seen once. This sample was shared with a second study, whose subject was yellow fever vaccine responses in identical twins.

The sequencing sample was made of PBMCs. Source of these receptors: a woman aged 18-29 years in good health.

CDR3 nucleotides: TGCGCCAGCAGCGCACGGGGCAACCAAGAGACCCAGTACTTC. It specifies CASSARGNQETQYF. This chain joins TRBV5-1 and TRBJ2-5, with D perhaps assigned TRBD1 or TRBD2 (5 bases each). Germline V lookup: CDR1 SGHRS, CDR2 YFSETQ. This CDR3 has 14 residues. V gave up 4 bases and J gave up 0 bases, with 10 bases separating them. Complete variable domain (other parts from reference TRBV5-1 and TRBJ2-5): KAGVTQTPRYLIKTRGQQVTLSCSPISGHRSVSWYQQTPGQGLQFLFEYFSETQRNKGNFPGRFSGRQFSNSRSEMNVSTLELGDSALYLCASSARGNQETQYFGPGTRLLVL.

This clonotype was picked up many times. V and J are TRBV5-1 and TRBJ2-2, with no clear D. V was pared by 6 bases and J by 8 bases, with 8 bases between. The CDR3 runs 11 residues. CDR1 is SGHRS and CDR2 is YFSETQ in the germline V gene. CDR3 nucleotide sequence: TGCGCCAGCACCGGGCCGGGGGAGCTGTTTTTT. As protein: CASTGPGELFF.

This sequence joins TRBV7-6 and TRBJ2-7; D call uncertain. The CDR3 is 14 residues long. V shed 2 bases and J shed 5 bases, with 13 bases lying between them. Germline V CDR1 and CDR2: SGHVS, FNYEAQ. The CDR3 loop is CASSLFEHTNEQYF. In nucleotides, the CDR3 is TGTGCCAGCAGCTTATTTGAACACACGAACGAGCAGTACTTC. Drawing the rest from reference TRBV7-6 and TRBJ2-7, the complete variable domain is GAGVSQSPRYKVTKRGQDVALRCDPISGHVSLYWYRQALGQGPEFLTYFNYEAQQDKSGLPNDRFSAERPEGSISTLTIQRTEQRDSAMYRCASSLFEHTNEQYFGPGTRLTVT.

This clonotype has just a few counts. The J gene is TRBJ2-1, the V gene TRBV20-1; possibly TRBD2 for D (6 bases). The V end was cut by 2 bases, the J end by 4 bases, with 15 bases between. Germline-derived CDR1 and CDR2 are DFQATT and SNEGSKA (reference sequence). The CDR3 totals 15 residues. CDR3 protein: CSARWGEAGYNEQFF. The CDR3 DNA is TGCAGTGCTAGATGGGGGGAGGCGGGATACAATGAGCAGTTCTTC.

The sample holds a few counts of this clonotype. The CDR3, as DNA: TGTGCCACCAGCAGACCGGGACAGGGAAGGGCCAAAAACATTCAGTACTTC. Protein: CATSRPGQGRAKNIQYF. V usage is TRBV15 and J usage is TRBJ2-4; 9 positions agree with TRBD1. Germline CDR1 LNHNV, CDR2 YYDKDF (reference sequence). V shed 2 bases, J shed 1 base, and the junction held 6 bases outside the gene matches. The CDR3 has 17 amino acids.

This clonotype appeared a single time. The J gene is TRBJ2-5, the V gene TRBV11-2; maybe TRBD1 (8 bases). Germline lookup yields CDR1 SGHAT and CDR2 FQNNGV. Trimming removed 5 bases at V and 4 bases at J, with 14 bases between. CDR3 size: 14 residues. CDR3 amino acids: CASSHTGGGETQYF. The CDR3 bases are TGTGCCAGCAGCCATACAGGGGGGGGAGAGACCCAGTACTTC.

This clonotype was seen at least ten times. The rearrangement joins TRBV5-1 to TRBJ2-7; D call uncertain. V dropped 7 bases and J dropped 6 bases, with 14 bases sitting between them. The germline V gene encodes CDR1 SGHRS and CDR2 YFSETQ. The CDR3 contains 12 residues. The CDR3, as DNA: TGCGCCAGCTATAGTGTCGTGGGCGAGCAGTACTTC. It yields the protein CASYSVVGEQYF.

The rearrangement joins TRBV30 to TRBJ2-3, with no clear D. V shed 3 bases and J shed 1 base, with 5 bases lying between them. Germline V gene sequence: CDR1 GTSNPN, CDR2 SVGIG (reference sequence). The CDR3 sequence is 12 residues long. CDR3: CAWRVGTDTQYF. CDR3 in DNA: TGTGCCTGGAGAGTAGGCACAGATACGCAGTATTTT.

Remarks on this clonotype: This CDR3 fails to terminate in the conserved phenylalanine or tryptophan, so it likely reflects a read error. This rearrangement joins TRBV3-1 to TRBJ2-7; D gene unclear. V lost 1 base and J 0 bases, leaving 7 bases between the germline ends. CDR1 and CDR2 from the germline V gene are LGHDT and YNNKEL (reference sequence). The CDR3 is 14 amino acids. CDR3 sequence reads: CASSQGVSSYEQYL. The CDR3 region has the DNA TGTGCCAGCAGCCAAGGCGTGAGCTCCTACGAGCAGTACTTA.

This clonotype has ten or more counts. This chain uses TRBV15 with TRBJ2-7; the D is unclear. CDR3 size: 15 residues. V was cut by 5 bases and J by 3 bases, with 17 bases left in between. Germline V gene data show CDR1 as LNHNV and CDR2 as YYDKDF (reference sequence). The CDR3 region is CATSGNPTPLYEQYF. The CDR3 DNA reads TGTGCCACCAGCGGTAACCCTACCCCCCTCTACGAGCAGTACTTC.

This clonotype was counted a few times. The V gene is TRBV7-2, the J gene TRBJ1-2; D may be TRBD1 (6 bases). Germline V CDR1 and CDR2: SGHTA, FQGNSA. Trimming removed 6 bases at V and 6 bases at J, with 11 bases between. This CDR3 has 12 residues. The CDR3 nucleotides read TGTGCCAGCAGACAGGGTTTCCATGGCTACACCTTC. Its translation is CASRQGFHGYTF.

The chain joins TRBV8-2 to TRBJ2-2; no check of the table's D call, TRBD2, against the DNA was made. TRBV8-2 is described as a pseudogene. The CDR3 runs 14 residues. This CDR3 is CARSPGDLCGELLF. In nucleotides, the CDR3 is TGTGCCAGGAGCCCCGGGGACCTTTGCGGGGAGCTGCTTTTT.

CDR3 residues: CANLVAGELFF. The CDR3 coding sequence is TGTGCCAACTTGGTGGCCGGGGAGCTGTTTTTT. The chain carries TRBV12-3 or TRBV12-4 and TRBJ2-2; the D is unclear. Trimming took off 10 bases at V and 6 bases at J, with 9 bases between the two ends. The length of the CDR3 is 11 residues.

This clonotype was observed a few times. The chain employs TRBV7-3 and TRBJ1-1; 7 nucleotides line up with TRBD1. The CDR3 sequence is 16 residues long. CDR1 is SGHTA, CDR2 FQGTGA, per germline. The J segment lost 1 base and the V segment lost 3 bases, leaving 8 bases of the junction unmatched. CDR3 loop: CASSLIRTGGNTEAFF. CDR3 bases: TGTGCCAGCAGCTTGATAAGGACAGGTGGGAACACTGAAGCTTTCTTT.

In its sample, this clonotype was seen a few times. The gene calls are TRBV20-1 and TRBJ1-2; tentative D call: TRBD1 (5 bases). This CDR3 is 17 amino acids long. The germline V gene has CDR1 DFQATT and CDR2 SNEGSKA (reference sequence). The V gene lost 7 bases and the J gene lost 0 bases, with 24 bases spanning the gap. Here the CDR3 DNA reads TGCAGTGGATCCCCCTCGATGCGGGACCGCCCTAACTATGGCTACACCTTC. Protein sequence: CSGSPSMRDRPNYGYTF.

This clonotype has only a few counts. J is TRBJ2-2 and V is TRBV9; 7 nucleotides agree with TRBD2. The J segment lost 1 base and the V segment lost 0 bases, leaving 3 bases of the junction unmatched. Germline CDR1 and CDR2: SGDLS and YYNGEE. The CDR3 contains 16 residues. This CDR3 is CASSVESGVNTGELFF. The CDR3 region has the DNA TGTGCCAGCAGCGTAGAAAGCGGGGTGAACACCGGGGAGCTGTTTTTT. The variable domain in full, with the rest retrieved from reference TRBV9 and TRBJ2-2, is DSGVTQTPKHLITATGQRVTLRCSPRSGDLSVYWYQQSLDQGLQFLIQYYNGEERAKGNILERFSAQQFPDLHSELNLSSLELGDSALYFCASSVESGVNTGELFFGEGSRLTVL.

The CDR3 sequence is CASSLFTSLSGELFF. The CDR3 DNA reads as TGTGCCAGCAGCCTATTCACTAGTCTCTCCGGGGAGCTGTTTTTT. V usage is TRBV11-3 and J usage is TRBJ2-2; the D gene is possibly TRBD2 (5 bases). CDR1 and CDR2 from the germline V gene are SGHNT and YENEEA. CDR3 length equals 15 residues. The germline V and J ends were trimmed by 5 bases and 6 bases, with 16 bases remaining between them.

This clonotype appeared a few times. CDR3 protein: CAISEYREDNEQYF. CDR3 nucleotides: TGTGCCATCAGTGAGTACAGGGAGGACAACGAGCAGTACTTC. The V call is TRBV10-3, the J call TRBJ2-7, with D possibly being TRBD1 or TRBD2 (6 bases each). V dropped 1 base and J dropped 5 bases, with 12 bases sitting between them. The germline gives CDR1 ENHRY, CDR2 SYGVKD. The CDR3 is made up of 14 amino acids.

This chain uses TRBV20-1 with TRBJ2-7, with 7 positions matching TRBD2. The ends lost 0 bases at V and 4 bases at J; junction bases unmatched: 12. The germline CDR1 and CDR2 sequences are DFQATT and SNEGSKA (reference sequence). This CDR3 comprises 16 residues. CDR3: CSARDFWTSEVYEQYF. CDR3 DNA: TGCAGTGCTAGAGATTTTTGGACTAGTGAAGTTTACGAGCAGTACTTC.

Many counts were recorded for this clonotype. The genes are TRBV12-3 or TRBV12-4 and TRBJ2-7; D may match TRBD1 or TRBD2 (5 bases each). This CDR3 contains 14 residues. Trimming pared 6 bases from V and 3 bases from J, leaving 15 bases between. The CDR3 reads CASRHSGRNYEQYF. Here the CDR3 DNA reads TGTGCCAGCAGGCATTCGGGACGAAACTACGAGCAGTACTTC.

This clonotype occurred a few times. This sequence joins TRBV5-1 and TRBJ2-1, with D hard to call. The CDR3 runs 16 residues. Germline CDR1 reads SGHRS; CDR2 reads YFSETQ. V lost 1 base and J lost 0, with 11 bases in between. CDR3 in DNA: TGCGCCAGCAGCTTGTTCGGCCAGAGCTCCTACAATGAGCAGTTCTTC. Its translation: CASSLFGQSSYNEQFF. Combining the CDR3 with reference TRBV5-1 and TRBJ2-1 gives the whole variable domain KAGVTQTPRYLIKTRGQQVTLSCSPISGHRSVSWYQQTPGQGLQFLFEYFSETQRNKGNFPGRFSGRQFSNSRSEMNVSTLELGDSALYLCASSLFGQSSYNEQFFGPGTRLTVL.

In this sample, this clonotype turned up many times. The rearrangement links TRBV29-1 to TRBJ2-1; D may be TRBD2 (6 bases). Per germline, CDR1 SQVTM and CDR2 ANQGSEA. This CDR3 spans 14 amino acids. Trimming shortened V by 3 bases and J by 0 bases, and 9 bases separated the two germline ends. The CDR3 here is CSVDSGTSYNEQFF. The CDR3 DNA reads TGCAGCGTTGATAGCGGAACCTCCTACAATGAGCAGTTCTTC.

This clonotype was picked up many times. This sequence joins TRBV7-2 and TRBJ2-1; 13 bases agree with TRBD2. Germline CDR1 is SGHTA and CDR2 is FQGNSA. This CDR3 has 15 residues. After removal of 2 bases from V and 8 bases from J, the junction contained 3 bases not matched to a gene. The CDR3 nucleotides are TGTGCCAGCAGCTTAATAGGACTAGCGGGAGATGAGCAGTTCTTC. Translating it yields CASSLIGLAGDEQFF.

This clonotype was seen many times. This chain connects TRBV15 to TRBJ2-1; the D is unclear. CDR1 LNHNV and CDR2 YYDKDF come from the germline V gene (reference sequence). The V end was cut by 5 bases, the J end by 0 bases, with 8 bases between. This CDR3 comprises 14 residues. The CDR3 DNA follows: TGTGCCACCAGCCCGGAAAGCTCCTACAATGAGCAGTTCTTC. Protein product: CATSPESSYNEQFF.